This T cell receptor (beta chain) came from a study of blood T cell repertoires in COVID-19. Method: immunoSEQ multiplex PCR; TCRdb's copy keeps in-frame clones and lacks some. Seen here are roughly 200,000 clones, approximately 88% observed once, and the top ten hold 7%. CDR3 length: 15 residues. Germline-derived CDR1 and CDR2 are LNHNV and YYDKDF (reference sequence). V was cut by 1 base and J by 1 base, with 10 bases left in between. J is TRBJ1-1 and V is TRBV15, with D possibly TRBD1 on 6 matching bases. Sequencing was performed on peripheral blood. The receptor's source is a woman in her thirties or forties with COVID-19, enrolled during active disease. This CDR3 reads CATSRGDRQNTEAFF. The CDR3 bases are TGTGCCACCAGCAGAGGAGACAGGCAGAACACTGAAGCTTTCTTT.